This T cell receptor (beta chain) was profiled in a study of control samples from healthy donors and cancer patients (dated by TCRdb to the early 2020s). Remarks on this clone: Its antigen is currently not known. The record has no base qualities; no much larger clone is one base away.

Library preparation was by the immunoSEQ multiplex PCR assay. The immuneACCESS repertoire file appears here via TCRdb, limited to in-frame rearrangements. These files lack a portion of the clones; in checked studies, under half of the deficit traces to unresolved V genes, and the cause of the others is not known. The sample table contains some 150,000 clones; only one count was recorded for 90% to 95% of them. Roughly 4.3% of the sample is in the top ten clones. Trimming takes 1 base off V and 8 bases off J; junction bases not matched to a gene: 8. Its CDR3 holds 15 amino acids, cysteine through phenylalanine. Just the 45-base CDR3 DNA is kept, in frame starting at base 1. CDR1 and CDR2 are drawn from the germline V gene: SGHAT, FQNNGV.

The sequence joins TRBV11-2 to TRBJ2-3, and 8 junctional nucleotides match TRBD2. Sequencing was carried out using blood. The receptor comes from a woman aged 55-75 years in good health. The CDR3 has the sequence CASSLGPGGPSTQYF. The sequenced DNA is TGTGCCAGCAGCTTAGGACCGGGGGGGCCTAGTACGCAGTATTTT.